This TCR beta chain was obtained from a study of cytomegalovirus exposure and HLA in healthy donors. Study-level findings and limits: Highly shared variants forming one cluster were likely a sequencing artifact. Cytomegalovirus-associated status was assigned to around 160 TCR beta chains.

PCR employed 60 Vbeta and 13 Jbeta primers. The repertoire was sequenced with immunoSEQ multiplex PCR; TCRdb's copy has only in-frame clones and lacks some. The table includes about 98,000 clones, around 86% detected once. On this clone: Its antigen is currently unknown. At one boundary the junction diverges from the germline segment, which might be a read error.

Source material: PBMCs. The receptor's source is a female donor in good health and CMV-seropositive.

CDR3 nucleotides: TGTGCCAGTAGCGGGGGGGGTGTTAACTATGGCTACCCCTTC. Its translation is CASSGGGVNYGYPF. V usage is TRBV19 and J usage is TRBJ1-2, with D maybe TRBD1 (5 bases). The CDR3 loop spans 14 amino acids. Per the germline V gene, CDR1 is LNHDA and CDR2 is SQIVND (reference sequence).